The 24 T cell receptor beta chains below come from one sample, sequenced in a study of beta chain features in type 1 diabetes. Broader study findings: There was a moderate but significant shortening of TCRB CDR3s in all four CD4+ subsets of Type 1 diabetes patients.

No antigens are known for them. The study reverse transcribed the entire isolated RNA, so it sequenced expressed TCRB transcripts. Sequencing was performed with immunoSEQ multiplex PCR; in TCRdb, only in-frame clones are kept and a portion is missing. Of hundreds of thousands of clones in the sample, 10% to 15% were seen once. The sample taken for sequencing was naive CD4+ T cells from blood. These receptors all come from a young woman with type 1 diabetes.

This clone has a handful of counts. The V and J genes are TRBV18 and TRBJ2-5; 7 nucleotides align to TRBD2. The trim removed 3 bases at V and 2 bases at J, leaving 3 bases unmatched. From germline, CDR1 is KGHSH and CDR2 LQKENI. The CDR3 has 14 amino acids. The CDR3 is CASSPGLIQETQYF. The CDR3 DNA follows: TGTGCCAGCTCACCGGGACTAATACAAGAGACCCAGTACTTC.

This clone was seen only a few times. The chain joins TRBV7-9 to TRBJ1-2, with D uncertain. This CDR3 region has 14 residues. CDR1 and CDR2 from the germline V gene are SEHNR and FQNEAQ (reference sequence). V gave up 3 bases and J gave up 4 bases, with 12 bases separating them. CDR3 in DNA: TGTGCCAGCAGCTTTTCAACAGACCTCTATGGCTACACCTTC. Translation: CASSFSTDLYGYTF.

This clone was seen a few times. The V gene is TRBV4-1, the J gene TRBJ1-2; D is unclear. The CDR3 runs 14 residues. CDR1 is MGHRA and CDR2 is YSYEKL in the germline V gene. Between the trimmed V and J ends, which lost 1 base and 4 bases, there was a span of 10 bases. The DNA of the CDR3 is TGCGCCAGCAGCCAAGTCCCGGGAACCTATGGCTACACCTTC. It yields the protein CASSQVPGTYGYTF.

V gene TRBV30 combines with J gene TRBJ2-5, with D possibly being TRBD1 (5 bases). The CDR3 contains 13 residues. Trimming stripped 5 bases from V and 2 bases from J, with 12 bases between. Looked up from germline, CDR1 is GTSNPN and CDR2 is SVGIG (reference sequence). The CDR3 DNA reads TGTGCCTGGTCCCAGGGTTGGCAAGAGACCCAGTACTTC. Protein product: CAWSQGWQETQYF. Full variable domain (outside the CDR3, taken from reference TRBV30 and TRBJ2-5): SQTIHQWPATLVQPVGSPLSLECTVEGTSNPNLYWYRQAAGRGLQLLFYSVGIGQISSEVPQNLSASRPQDRQFILSSKKLLLSDSGFYLCAWSQGWQETQYFGPGTRLLVL.

The chain has TRBV4-3 and TRBJ2-6, with D possibly being TRBD1 (6 bases). Looked up from germline, CDR1 is LGHNA and CDR2 is YSLEER. CDR3 length: 17 amino acids. V shed 0 bases and J shed 4 bases, with 13 bases lying between them. The CDR3 bases are TGCGCCAGCAGCCAAGATAGGATGGGGACAGGGGCCAACGTCCTGACTTTC. Amino acid sequence: CASSQDRMGTGANVLTF.

This clone was observed a few times. The chain carries TRBV7-9 and TRBJ1-5, with TRBD1 matching 7 bases. Germline V lookup: CDR1 SEHNR, CDR2 FQNEAQ (reference sequence). The CDR3 has 15 amino acids. V lost 4 bases to trimming and J lost 3 bases; unmatched junction nucleotides: 6. The CDR3 region has the DNA TGTGCCAGCAGCTCGACAGGGAACGACAATCAGCCCCAGCATTTT. Amino acids: CASSSTGNDNQPQHF.

The chain's CDR3 is CASSFGNKVGRGEQYF. For the CDR3, the DNA is TGCGCCAGCAGCTTTGGGAACAAGGTGGGCCGGGGCGAGCAGTACTTC. This chain connects TRBV5-1 to TRBJ2-7; TRBD2 might be the D (5 bases). Germline V lookup: CDR1 SGHRS, CDR2 YFSETQ. The CDR3 contains 16 residues. Trimming took off 2 bases at V and 6 bases at J, with 21 bases between the two ends.

This sequence joins TRBV5-6 and TRBJ1-1; D is unclear. Deletions cut 2 bases from V and 1 base from J, with 15 bases between. The CDR3 runs 16 residues. The germline CDR1 and CDR2 sequences are SGHDT and YYEEEE. The CDR3 DNA reads TGTGCCAGCAGCTTTTTCGGGGTCTCGGGGAACACTGAAGCTTTCTTT. This encodes CASSFFGVSGNTEAFF.

The chain combines TRBV25-1 with TRBJ1-1, with TRBD1 matching over 7 bases. The germline V gene encodes CDR1 MGHDK and CDR2 SYGVNS. This CDR3 has 13 residues. The V gene end was trimmed by 11 bases and the J gene end by 5 bases; junction bases not matched to a gene: 11. This CDR3 is CASRDSQVTEAFF. For the CDR3, the DNA is TGTGCCTCACGGGACAGTCAGGTAACTGAAGCTTTCTTT.

In this sample, this clone turned up a few times. The chain recombines TRBV7-2 with TRBJ2-5; D perhaps matches TRBD2 (5 bases). Deletions cut 6 bases from V and 2 bases from J, with 13 bases between. Germline V gives CDR1 SGHTA, CDR2 FQGNSA. The CDR3 has 14 amino acids. The CDR3 DNA sequence: TGTGCCAGCAGTCGCGGGTCTCCACAAGAGACCCAGTACTTC. Its translation is CASSRGSPQETQYF.

The rearrangement links TRBV28 to TRBJ2-7; 10 bases are shared with TRBD1. CDR3 length: 18 amino acids. From germline, CDR1 is MDHEN and CDR2 SYDVKM. With V trimmed by 5 bases and J by 1 base, 14 bases remained unmatched. The CDR3 loop reads CASSVGQGGGAPSYEQYF. The CDR3 nucleotides read TGTGCCAGCAGTGTCGGACAGGGGGGAGGGGCGCCTTCCTACGAGCAGTACTTC.

The V call is TRBV18, the J call TRBJ2-7; the D gene is possibly TRBD2 (5 bases). Germline values: CDR1 KGHSH, CDR2 LQKENI. This CDR3 is built from 12 residues. V was clipped by 4 bases and J by 6 bases, with 10 bases between them. Here the CDR3 reads CASSRPGFEQYF. DNA of the CDR3: TGTGCCAGCTCACGCCCGGGGTTCGAGCAGTACTTC.

The J gene is TRBJ2-1, the V gene TRBV28; the match to TRBD2 covers 16 bases. The CDR3 is made up of 13 amino acids. V shed 8 bases and J 13 bases; nucleotides not matched to a gene: 5. The germline gives CDR1 MDHEN, CDR2 SYDVKM. CDR3 sequence (DNA): TGTGCCAGCGGGGGACTAGCGGGAGGGCCCCAGTTCTTC. Protein product: CASGGLAGGPQFF. The full variable domain, its missing parts supplied by reference TRBV28 and TRBJ2-1, is DVKVTQSSRYLVKRTGEKVFLECVQDMDHENMFWYRQDPGLGLRLIYFSYDVKMKEKGDIPEGYSVSREKKERFSLILESASTNQTSMYLCASGGLAGGPQFFGPGTRLTVL.

CDR3 loop: CASSQAPAVNTGELFF. The CDR3 bases are TGTGCCAGCAGCCAAGCCCCAGCGGTGAACACCGGGGAGCTGTTTTTT. The chain employs TRBV4-2 and TRBJ2-2, with D perhaps TRBD2 (5 bases). Between the trimmed V and J ends, which lost 1 base and 1 base, there was a span of 10 bases. Per germline, CDR1 LGHNA and CDR2 YNFKEQ. This CDR3 is built from 16 residues.

This chain links TRBV19 with TRBJ2-7; D might be TRBD2 (6 bases). Trimming took off 3 bases at V and 0 bases at J, with 12 bases between the two ends. The CDR3 totals 15 residues. Germline V lookup: CDR1 LNHDA, CDR2 SQIVND (reference sequence). The CDR3 is CASSIPGGSSYEQYF. The CDR3 nucleotides read TGTGCCAGTAGTATTCCCGGAGGGAGCTCCTACGAGCAGTACTTC.

This clone occurred a few times. The chain carries TRBV9 and TRBJ2-7; D is perhaps TRBD1 (5 bases). CDR3 size: 14 residues. Deletions cut 4 bases from V and 0 bases from J, with 11 bases between. The V gene's germline CDR1 is SGDLS and CDR2 YYNGEE. For the CDR3, the DNA is TGTGCCAGCAGCCGTGACAGCCACTCCTACGAGCAGTACTTC. Amino acid sequence: CASSRDSHSYEQYF.

V gene TRBV5-4 combines with J gene TRBJ2-7; 14 bases fit TRBD2. In germline, CDR1 is SGHNT, CDR2 YYREEE (reference sequence). V gave up 3 bases and J gave up 5 bases; unmatched junction bases: 1. The CDR3 sequence is 14 residues long. In DNA form, the CDR3 reads TGTGCCAGCAGCTGGGGACTAGCGGGGGACGAGCAGTACTTC. This encodes CASSWGLAGDEQYF.

This chain links TRBV28 with TRBJ2-2; 8 bases fit TRBD1. CDR1 is MDHEN and CDR2 is SYDVKM in the germline V gene. V trimming: 3 bases; J trimming: 7 bases; junction bases outside the gene matches: 7. The CDR3 loop spans 15 amino acids. Here the CDR3 DNA reads TGTGCCAGCAGTTTGGGGGACAGGATATACGGGGAGCTGTTTTTT. This encodes CASSLGDRIYGELFF.

The chain couples TRBV4-3 to TRBJ2-1; D uncertain. Germline V CDR1 and CDR2: LGHNA, YSLEER. The V gene lost 0 bases and the J gene lost 11 bases, with 17 bases spanning the gap. This CDR3 spans 15 amino acids. CDR3 in DNA: TGCGCCAGCAGCCAAGATCTTCGGCTGGAAACTAAGCAGTTCTTC. Encoded protein: CASSQDLRLETKQFF.

The sample holds a few counts of this clone. In nucleotides, the CDR3 is TGTGCCAGCAGCGTATGGGAGGGCGATGAAGCTTTCTTT. Translated, it gives CASSVWEGDEAFF. The V gene is TRBV9, the J gene TRBJ1-1; no definite D call. The germline V and J ends were trimmed by 1 base and 7 bases, with 11 bases remaining between them. Germline V gene sequence: CDR1 SGDLS, CDR2 YYNGEE. The CDR3 is 13 amino acids.

This rearrangement joins TRBV28 to TRBJ2-3; D not certain. Germline CDR1 MDHEN, CDR2 SYDVKM. The CDR3 runs 12 residues. Trimming stripped 6 bases from V and 2 bases from J, with 6 bases between. This CDR3 reads CASSFPTDTQYF. The CDR3 nucleotides read TGTGCCAGCAGCTTCCCCACAGATACGCAGTATTTT. The full variable domain, with the rest looked up from reference TRBV28 and TRBJ2-3, is DVKVTQSSRYLVKRTGEKVFLECVQDMDHENMFWYRQDPGLGLRLIYFSYDVKMKEKGDIPEGYSVSREKKERFSLILESASTNQTSMYLCASSFPTDTQYFGPGTRLTVL.

The rearrangement joins TRBV29-1 to TRBJ2-1; 9 bases line up with TRBD1. Germline V gene data show CDR1 as SQVTM and CDR2 as ANQGSEA. The CDR3 runs to 14 residues. CDR3 DNA sequence: TGCAGTGCCCACCGGGACAGGGTCCCCAATGAGCAGTTCTTC. Its protein is CSAHRDRVPNEQFF.

This clone occurred a few times. This chain links TRBV15 with TRBJ2-7; a weak D match, TRBD2 (5 bases). Trimming removed 0 bases at V and 5 bases at J, with 8 bases between. The germline gives CDR1 LNHNV, CDR2 YYDKDF (reference sequence). The CDR3 covers 13 residues. The CDR3: CATSRDRADEQYF. DNA for the CDR3: TGTGCCACCAGCAGAGATCGAGCGGACGAGCAGTACTTC.

This clone was seen a few times. V gene TRBV18 combines with J gene TRBJ2-7, with 10 bases identical to TRBD2. The CDR3 contains 15 residues. CDR1 and CDR2 (germline): KGHSH, LQKENI. V trimming: 6 bases; J trimming: 4 bases; junction bases outside the gene matches: 9. Here the CDR3 reads CASSLSGRAVYEQYF. Written as DNA, the CDR3 is TGTGCCAGCTCCCTCAGCGGGAGGGCCGTATACGAGCAGTACTTC. Based on the CDR3 plus reference TRBV18 and TRBJ2-7, the full variable domain is NAGVMQNPRHLVRRRGQEARLRCSPMKGHSHVYWYRQLPEEGLKFMVYLQKENIIDESGMPKERFSAEFPKEGPSILRIQQVVRGDSAAYFCASSLSGRAVYEQYFGPGTRLTVT.